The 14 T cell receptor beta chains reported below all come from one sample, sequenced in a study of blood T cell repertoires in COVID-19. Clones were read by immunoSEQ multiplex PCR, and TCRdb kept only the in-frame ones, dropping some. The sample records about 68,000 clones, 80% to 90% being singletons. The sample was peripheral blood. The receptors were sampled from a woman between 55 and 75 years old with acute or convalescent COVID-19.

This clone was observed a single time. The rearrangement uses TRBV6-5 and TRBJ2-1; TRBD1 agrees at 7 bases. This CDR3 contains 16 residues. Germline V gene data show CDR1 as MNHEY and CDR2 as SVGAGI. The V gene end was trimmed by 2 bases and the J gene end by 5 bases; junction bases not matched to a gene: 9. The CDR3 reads CASSYTRTGPNNEQFF. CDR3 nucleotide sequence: TGTGCCAGCAGTTACACACGGACAGGCCCTAACAATGAGCAGTTCTTC.

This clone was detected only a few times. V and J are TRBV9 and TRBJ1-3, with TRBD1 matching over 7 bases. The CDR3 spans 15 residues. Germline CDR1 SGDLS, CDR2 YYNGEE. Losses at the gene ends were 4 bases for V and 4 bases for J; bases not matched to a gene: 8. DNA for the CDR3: TGTGCCAGCAGCTTAGGGGGCGTGTTGGGAAACACCATATATTTT. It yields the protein CASSLGGVLGNTIYF.

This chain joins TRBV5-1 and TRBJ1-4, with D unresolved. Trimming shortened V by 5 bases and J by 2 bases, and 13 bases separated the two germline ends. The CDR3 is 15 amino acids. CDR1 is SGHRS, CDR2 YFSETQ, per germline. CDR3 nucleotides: TGCGCCAGCAGTTCCTCAGGCTCGACTAATGAAAAACTGTTTTTT. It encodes CASSSSGSTNEKLFF.

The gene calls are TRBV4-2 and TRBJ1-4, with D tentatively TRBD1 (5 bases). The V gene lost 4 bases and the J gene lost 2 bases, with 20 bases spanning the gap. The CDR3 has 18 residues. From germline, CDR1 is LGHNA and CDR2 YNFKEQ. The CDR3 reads CASSLKSRTGVTNEKLFF. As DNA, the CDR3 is TGTGCCAGCAGCCTCAAGTCCCGAACAGGCGTTACTAATGAAAAACTGTTTTTT.

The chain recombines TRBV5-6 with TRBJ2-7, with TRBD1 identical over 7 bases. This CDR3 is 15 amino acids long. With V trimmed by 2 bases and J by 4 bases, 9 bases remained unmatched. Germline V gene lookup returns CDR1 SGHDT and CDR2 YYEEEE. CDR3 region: CASSLWHRGRYEQYF. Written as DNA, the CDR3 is TGTGCCAGCAGCTTATGGCACAGGGGAAGATACGAGCAGTACTTC.

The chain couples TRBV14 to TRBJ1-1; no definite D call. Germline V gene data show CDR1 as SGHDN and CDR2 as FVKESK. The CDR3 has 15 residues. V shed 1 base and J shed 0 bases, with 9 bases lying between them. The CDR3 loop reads CASSQGRGMNTEAFF. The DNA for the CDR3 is TGTGCCAGCAGCCAAGGTCGGGGAATGAACACTGAAGCTTTCTTT.

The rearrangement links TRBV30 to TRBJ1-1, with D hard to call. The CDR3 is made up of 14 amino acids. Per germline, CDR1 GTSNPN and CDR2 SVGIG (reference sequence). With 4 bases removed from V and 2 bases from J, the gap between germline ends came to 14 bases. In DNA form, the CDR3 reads TGTGCCTGGACCCCACGGGTGGGTAACACTGAAGCTTTCTTT. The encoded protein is CAWTPRVGNTEAFF.

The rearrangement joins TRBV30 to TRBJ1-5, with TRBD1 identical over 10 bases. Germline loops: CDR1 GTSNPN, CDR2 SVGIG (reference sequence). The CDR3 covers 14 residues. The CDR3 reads CAWDRGNGNQPQHF. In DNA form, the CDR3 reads TGTGCTTGGGACAGGGGTAATGGCAATCAGCCCCAGCATTTT.

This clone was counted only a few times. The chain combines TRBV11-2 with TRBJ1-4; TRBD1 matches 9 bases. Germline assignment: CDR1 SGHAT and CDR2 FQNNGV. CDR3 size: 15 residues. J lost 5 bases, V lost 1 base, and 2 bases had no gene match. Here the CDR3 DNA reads TGTGCCAGCAGCTTAGGAGGACAGGGGAATGAAAAACTGTTTTTT. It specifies CASSLGGQGNEKLFF.

CDR3 sequence reads: CASSQPNNRVGNEKLFF. CDR3 nucleotides: TGTGCCAGCAGCCAACCAAATAACAGGGTGGGGAATGAAAAACTGTTTTTT. The chain joins TRBV3-1 (or the pseudogene TRBV3-2) to TRBJ1-4; D possibly corresponds to TRBD1 (6 bases). Germline CDR1 is LGHDT and CDR2 is YNNKEL (reference sequence). V lost 2 bases and J lost 5, with 18 bases in between. The CDR3 length is 17 residues.

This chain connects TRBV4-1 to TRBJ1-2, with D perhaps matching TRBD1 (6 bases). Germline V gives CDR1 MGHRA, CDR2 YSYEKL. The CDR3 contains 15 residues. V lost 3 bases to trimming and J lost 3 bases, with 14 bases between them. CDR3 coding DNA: TGCGCCAGCAGCCAGCACAGGGATTTAGACTATGGCTACACCTTC. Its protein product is CASSQHRDLDYGYTF.

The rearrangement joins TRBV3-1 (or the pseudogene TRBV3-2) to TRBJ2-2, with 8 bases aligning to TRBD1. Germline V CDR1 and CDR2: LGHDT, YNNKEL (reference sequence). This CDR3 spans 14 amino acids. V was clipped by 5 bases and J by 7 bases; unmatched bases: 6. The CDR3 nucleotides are TGTGCCAGCAGCAGGACAGGGCAACGCGGGGAGCTGTTTTTT. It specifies CASSRTGQRGELFF.

This CDR3 reads CASSLALERDTQYF. Written as DNA, the CDR3 is TGCGCCAGCAGCTTGGCACTAGAAAGAGATACGCAGTATTTT. The chain couples TRBV5-1 to TRBJ2-3, with a possible D match to TRBD2 (5 bases). Per the germline V gene, CDR1 is SGHRS and CDR2 is YFSETQ. The CDR3 has 14 amino acids. The ends were cut back, 0 bases at V and 5 bases at J, with 10 bases in the middle.

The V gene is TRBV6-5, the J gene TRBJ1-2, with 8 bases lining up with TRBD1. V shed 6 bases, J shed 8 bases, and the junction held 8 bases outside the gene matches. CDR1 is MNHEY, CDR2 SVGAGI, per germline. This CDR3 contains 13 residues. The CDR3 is CASRKSGGEGYTF. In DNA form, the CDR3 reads TGTGCCAGCAGGAAATCAGGGGGCGAGGGCTACACCTTC.